The 25 T cell receptor beta chains in this list originate from one sample, sequenced in a study of post-analysis software for immune sequencing data. Researchers reported that TCR beta cDNA libraries carried unique molecular identifiers. TCRdb passed the PCR reads through MiXCR, listing each CDR3 protein once. The sample consists of roughly 400,000 distinct CDR3 sequences, roughly 40% of them appearing once. Broader study findings: With TRBV5-6, TRBV5-1 and TRBV20-1 included, 4 or 5 TRBV segments were more frequent in patients than in controls.

These receptors lack a known antigen. The sequenced material came from blood. The receptor source for this set is a girl aged 2 to 10 with multiple sclerosis.

J is TRBJ1-2 and V is TRBV5-1, with TRBD1 identical over 9 bases. Germline-derived CDR1 and CDR2 are SGHRS and YFSETQ. This CDR3 spans 18 amino acids. The V and J ends lost 1 base and 2 bases, in that order; junction bases with no gene match: 12. The CDR3 loop reads CASSLTGGGNNRNYGYTF. The CDR3, as DNA: TGCGCCAGCAGCTTGACAGGGGGCGGTAATAATAGGAACTATGGCTACACCTTC. The full variable domain, with the rest looked up from reference TRBV5-1 and TRBJ1-2, is KAGVTQTPRYLIKTRGQQVTLSCSPISGHRSVSWYQQTPGQGLQFLFEYFSETQRNKGNFPGRFSGRQFSNSRSEMNVSTLELGDSALYLCASSLTGGGNNRNYGYTFGSGTRLTVV.

Only a few counts were recorded for this clonotype. The chain links TRBV28 to TRBJ2-5; possibly TRBD2 for D (5 bases). With the DNA end fitting TRBJ2-7 better, the J assignment may be wrong. The V gene's germline CDR1 is MDHEN and CDR2 SYDVKM. The CDR3 is made up of 13 amino acids. The CDR3 protein is CASSLWGSGEQYF. CDR3 coding DNA: TGTGCCAGCAGTTTATGGGGCAGCGGCGAGCAGTACTTC.

The chain joins TRBV4-1 to TRBJ2-5, with D unresolved. Germline V lookup: CDR1 MGHRA, CDR2 YSYEKL. Trimming left V 1 base short and J 1 base short, with 7 bases between. The CDR3 has 14 residues. This CDR3 reads CASSQVPIQETQYF. CDR3 coding DNA: TGCGCCAGCAGCCAAGTCCCCATCCAAGAGACCCAGTACTTC.

This clonotype was seen a few times. CDR3 sequence: CASSYSKGGLEQFF. CDR3 DNA sequence: TGTGCCAGCAGTTACTCGAAGGGGGGGCTTGAGCAGTTCTTC. The V call is TRBV6-5, the J call TRBJ2-1, with D perhaps matching TRBD2 (7 bases). Germline CDR1 reads MNHEY; CDR2 reads SVGAGI. The length of the CDR3 is 14 residues. V was cut by 0 bases and J by 9 bases, with 12 bases left in between.

The V call is TRBV27, the J call TRBJ1-1, with D possibly TRBD1 on 6 matching bases. CDR3 length: 14 amino acids. Germline V CDR1 and CDR2: MNHEY, SMNVEV (reference sequence). V lost 6 bases and J 4 bases, leaving 15 bases between the germline ends. The CDR3 loop reads CASRLGGGSTEAFF. The CDR3 nucleotides are TGTGCCAGCAGGTTGGGCGGGGGCTCCACTGAAGCTTTCTTT.

The V gene is TRBV10-3, the J gene TRBJ2-3; 10 bases line up with TRBD2. The CDR3 totals 15 residues. From germline, CDR1 is ENHRY and CDR2 SYGVKD. The V gene end was trimmed by 6 bases and the J gene end by 5 bases; junction bases not matched to a gene: 8. CDR3 nucleotide sequence: TGTGCCATCAGGGGAGCGGGGGGGCCAGTAGATACGCAGTATTTT. Translation: CAIRGAGGPVDTQYF.

This clonotype was picked up a small number of times. V is TRBV7-6 and J is TRBJ2-3, with a possible D match to TRBD2 (5 bases). CDR1 and CDR2 from the germline V gene are SGHVS and FNYEAQ. Trimming shortened V by 4 bases and J by 5 bases, and 10 bases separated the two germline ends. CDR3 length: 13 amino acids. The CDR3 region has the DNA TGTGCCAGCAGCTCTACCGAGGGAGATACGCAGTATTTT. It yields the protein CASSSTEGDTQYF.

This clonotype has only one observation. The chain is built from TRBV20-1 and TRBJ2-1; D ambiguous. Trimming removed 4 bases at V and 5 bases at J, with 9 bases between. The CDR3 runs to 12 residues. Germline V gene lookup returns CDR1 DFQATT and CDR2 SNEGSKA (reference sequence). The CDR3 loop reads CSATDGDNEQFF. In nucleotides, the CDR3 is TGCAGTGCTACCGACGGAGACAATGAGCAGTTCTTC.

The chain joins TRBV15 to TRBJ2-3; D is ambiguous. Deletions cut 1 base from V and 6 bases from J, with 14 bases between. This CDR3 spans 15 amino acids. The germline V gene has CDR1 LNHNV and CDR2 YYDKDF (reference sequence). Here the CDR3 reads CATSRVAGPKDTQYF. As DNA, the CDR3 is TGTGCCACCAGCAGAGTTGCAGGTCCAAAGGATACGCAGTATTTT.

In its sample, this clonotype was seen a few times. The rearrangement links TRBV5-1 to TRBJ1-1, with D possibly being TRBD1 (5 bases). V was cut by 0 bases and J by 4 bases, with 10 bases left in between. The length of the CDR3 is 14 residues. The V gene's germline CDR1 is SGHRS and CDR2 YFSETQ. In DNA form, the CDR3 reads TGCGCCAGCAGCTTGGAATGGCAGGGCACTGAAGCTTTCTTT. Protein product: CASSLEWQGTEAFF. The full variable domain, its missing parts supplied by reference TRBV5-1 and TRBJ1-1, is KAGVTQTPRYLIKTRGQQVTLSCSPISGHRSVSWYQQTPGQGLQFLFEYFSETQRNKGNFPGRFSGRQFSNSRSEMNVSTLELGDSALYLCASSLEWQGTEAFFGQGTRLTVV.

The CDR3 protein is CASSPTGLRTQYF. CDR3 nucleotides: TGCGCCAGCAGTCCGACAGGGTTAAGGACCCAGTACTTC. This chain connects TRBV10-1 to TRBJ2-7; 7 bases fit TRBD1. Gene TRBJ2-5 matches the end of the DNA better, so the J call may be wrong. The germline gives CDR1 WNHNN, CDR2 SYGVQD (reference sequence). The CDR3 length is 13 residues.

The chain is built from TRBV25-1 and TRBJ1-5; 7 nucleotides match TRBD1. Looked up from germline, CDR1 is MGHDK and CDR2 is SYGVNS. V lost 5 bases and J lost 5; bases outside the gene matches: 6. The CDR3 contains 14 residues. CDR3 DNA: TGTGCCAGCAGTTACGGAACAGGGGATCAGCCCCAGCATTTT. Its protein is CASSYGTGDQPQHF.

This clonotype was counted only a few times. V and J are TRBV6-2 or TRBV6-3 and TRBJ2-5; D not resolved. The CDR3 totals 16 residues. Looked up from germline, CDR1 is MNHEY and CDR2 is SVGEGT. Between the trimmed V and J ends, which lost 3 bases and 2 bases, there was a span of 16 bases. The CDR3 protein is CASSYRAVFTQETQYF. The CDR3 DNA sequence: TGTGCCAGCAGTTATCGGGCGGTTTTTACACAAGAGACCCAGTACTTC.

The J gene is TRBJ2-3, the V gene TRBV27, with 7 bases aligning to TRBD2. The germline V gene encodes CDR1 MNHEY and CDR2 SMNVEV (reference sequence). CDR3 length: 18 residues. V lost 1 base and J lost 4; bases outside the gene matches: 14. CDR3 sequence (DNA): TGTGCCAGCAGTTTATTGGGGAGGAGGCGGGAGAGGCCAGATACGCAGTATTTT. Protein: CASSLLGRRRERPDTQYF.

The chain carries TRBV10-2 and TRBJ1-2, with D perhaps matching TRBD1 (5 bases). Germline CDR1 is WSHSY and CDR2 is SAAADI. The CDR3 consists of 14 residues. The V end lost 2 bases, the J end lost 8 bases, and 15 bases lay between the germline ends. In DNA, the CDR3 is TGCGCCAGCAGTGAGGGGTCCACAGGCGGAGGCTACACCTTC. This encodes CASSEGSTGGGYTF.

This clonotype occurred a few times. The chain links TRBV30 to TRBJ1-2, with unresolved D. CDR1 is GTSNPN and CDR2 is SVGIG in the germline V gene (reference sequence). The CDR3 spans 12 residues. Trimming pared 2 bases from V and 2 bases from J, leaving 6 bases between. Here the CDR3 reads CAWSPGNYGYTF. The CDR3 nucleotides read TGTGCCTGGAGTCCCGGGAACTATGGCTACACCTTC. The full variable domain, with the rest looked up from reference TRBV30 and TRBJ1-2, is SQTIHQWPATLVQPVGSPLSLECTVEGTSNPNLYWYRQAAGRGLQLLFYSVGIGQISSEVPQNLSASRPQDRQFILSSKKLLLSDSGFYLCAWSPGNYGYTFGSGTRLTVV.

The chain has TRBV7-3 and TRBJ1-1; no firm D call. Between the trimmed V and J ends, which lost 5 bases and 0 bases, there was a span of 7 bases. The CDR3 is made up of 13 amino acids. Germline V gene sequence: CDR1 SGHTA, CDR2 FQGTGA. This CDR3 is CASSENVNTEAFF. In DNA, the CDR3 is TGTGCCAGCAGCGAGAACGTGAACACTGAAGCTTTCTTT.

The rearrangement uses TRBV6-2 or TRBV6-3 and TRBJ2-1; possible D gene TRBD2, 5 bases. Germline CDR1 is MNHEY and CDR2 is SVGEGT. The CDR3 has 8 amino acids. V was shortened by 8 bases and J by 15 bases, with 8 bases between the two germline ends. The CDR3 region is CASPAGFF. CDR3 coding DNA: TGTGCCAGCCCGGCGGGGTTCTTC.

This clonotype was detected once. The V call is TRBV28, the J call TRBJ2-7; TRBD2 agrees at 7 bases. This CDR3 comprises 16 residues. V dropped 1 base and J dropped 5; count of bases not matched to a gene: 11. Germline V CDR1 and CDR2: MDHEN, SYDVKM. CDR3: CASSLSPSGAVNEQYF. As DNA, the CDR3 is TGTGCCAGCAGTTTATCTCCTAGCGGAGCCGTGAACGAGCAGTACTTC.

Worth noting for this clonotype: A read error may account for a junction end that differs from germline. This chain joins TRBV6-5 and TRBJ1-1; D unclear. CDR3 length: 14 amino acids. Germline V gene lookup returns CDR1 MNHEY and CDR2 SVGAGI. The DNA for the CDR3 is TGTGCCAGCAGTTATCCGGGAGGTAGGACTGAAACTTTCTTT. As protein: CASSYPGGRTETFF.

CDR3 nucleotides: TGCGCCAGCAGCCAAGACTTCGACAGCACAGATACGCAGTATTTT. Its protein is CASSQDFDSTDTQYF. This chain connects TRBV4-3 to TRBJ2-3; D uncertain. The length of the CDR3 is 15 residues. Trimming left V 0 bases short and J 0 bases short, with 7 bases between. The germline CDR1 and CDR2 sequences are LGHNA and YSLEER.

The chain links TRBV14 to TRBJ2-3, with D perhaps assigned TRBD1 or TRBD2 (5 bases each). The CDR3 totals 15 residues. CDR1 and CDR2 (germline): SGHDN, FVKESK. V lost 4 bases to trimming and J lost 2 bases, with 13 bases between them. The CDR3, as DNA: TGTGCCAGCAGCCGACTAACAGGAGTCACAGATACGCAGTATTTT. Translating gives CASSRLTGVTDTQYF.

This clonotype appeared a few times. The genes are TRBV12-3 or TRBV12-4 and TRBJ1-4; 10 bases align to TRBD1. CDR3 size: 16 residues. The V gene end was trimmed by 6 bases and the J gene end by 7 bases; junction bases not matched to a gene: 11. The CDR3 loop reads CASSPTKTGGGEKLFF. CDR3 nucleotides: TGTGCCAGCAGCCCGACAAAGACAGGGGGCGGTGAAAAACTGTTTTTT.

The V call is TRBV15, the J call TRBJ2-3, with 11 bases identical to TRBD2. J was trimmed by 0 bases and V by 6 bases; bases with no gene match: 5. Germline V gives CDR1 LNHNV, CDR2 YYDKDF (reference sequence). CDR3 size: 16 residues. The CDR3 nucleotides read TGTGCCACCAGTGTGCGACTAGCGGGGAGCACAGATACGCAGTATTTT. Translating it yields CATSVRLAGSTDTQYF.

Concerning this clonotype: The junction shows a germline mismatch at one end, possibly a read error. This chain joins TRBV6-5 and TRBJ1-5, with 7 bases aligning to TRBD1. The CDR3 is 15 residues long. CDR1 is MNHEY, CDR2 SVGAGI, per germline. CDR3 sequence reads: CASKGAAIGNQPRHF. The CDR3 region has the DNA TGTGCCAGCAAGGGGGCCGCGATCGGCAATCAGCCCCGGCATTTT.